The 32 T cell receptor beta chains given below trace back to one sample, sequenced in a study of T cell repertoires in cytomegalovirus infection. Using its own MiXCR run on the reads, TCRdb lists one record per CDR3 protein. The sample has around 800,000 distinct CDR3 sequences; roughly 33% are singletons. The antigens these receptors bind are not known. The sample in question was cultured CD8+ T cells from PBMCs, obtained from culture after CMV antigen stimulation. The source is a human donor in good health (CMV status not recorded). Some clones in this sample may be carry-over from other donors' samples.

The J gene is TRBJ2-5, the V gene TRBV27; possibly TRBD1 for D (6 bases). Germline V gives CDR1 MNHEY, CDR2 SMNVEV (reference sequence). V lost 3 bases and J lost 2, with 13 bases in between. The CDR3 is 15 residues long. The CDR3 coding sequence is TGTGCCAGCAGTTTTTTTGGACAGAGACAAGAGACCCAGTACTTC. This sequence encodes CASSFFGQRQETQYF.

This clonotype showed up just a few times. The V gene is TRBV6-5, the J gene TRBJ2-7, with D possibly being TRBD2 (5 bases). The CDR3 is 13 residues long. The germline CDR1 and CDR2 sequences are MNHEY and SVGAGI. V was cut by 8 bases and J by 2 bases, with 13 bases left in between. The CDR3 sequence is CASCGGSPYEQYF. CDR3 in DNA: TGTGCCAGCTGTGGCGGGTCCCCCTACGAGCAGTACTTC.

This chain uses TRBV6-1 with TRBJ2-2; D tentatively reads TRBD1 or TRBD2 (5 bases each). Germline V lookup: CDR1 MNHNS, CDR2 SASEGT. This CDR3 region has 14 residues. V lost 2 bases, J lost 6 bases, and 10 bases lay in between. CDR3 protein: CASSERGDPGELFF. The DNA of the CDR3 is TGTGCCAGCAGTGAAAGGGGAGACCCCGGGGAGCTGTTTTTT.

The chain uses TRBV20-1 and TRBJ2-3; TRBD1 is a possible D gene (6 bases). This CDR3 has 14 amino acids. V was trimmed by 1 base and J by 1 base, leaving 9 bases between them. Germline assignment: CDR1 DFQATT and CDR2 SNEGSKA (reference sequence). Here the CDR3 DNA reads TGCAGTGCTAGAGGGACAGAACGCACAGATACGCAGTATTTT. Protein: CSARGTERTDTQYF.

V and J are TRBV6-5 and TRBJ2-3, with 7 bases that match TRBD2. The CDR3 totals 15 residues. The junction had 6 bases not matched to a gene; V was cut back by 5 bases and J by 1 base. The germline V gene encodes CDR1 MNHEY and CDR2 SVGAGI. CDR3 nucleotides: TGTGCCAGCAGTAGACCGGGGGGACGCACAGATACGCAGTATTTT. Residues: CASSRPGGRTDTQYF.

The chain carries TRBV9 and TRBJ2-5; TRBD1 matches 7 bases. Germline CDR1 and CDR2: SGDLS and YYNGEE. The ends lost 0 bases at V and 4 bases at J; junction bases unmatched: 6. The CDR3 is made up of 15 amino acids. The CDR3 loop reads CASSVDGTDSETQYF. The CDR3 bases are TGTGCCAGCAGCGTAGATGGGACAGACTCAGAGACCCAGTACTTC.

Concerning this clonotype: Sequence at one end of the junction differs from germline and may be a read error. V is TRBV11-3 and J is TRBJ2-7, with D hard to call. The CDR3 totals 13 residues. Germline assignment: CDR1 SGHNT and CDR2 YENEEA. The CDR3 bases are TGTGCCAGCGGCTTAGATTTTGGCTACGAGCAGTACTTC. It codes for CASGLDFGYEQYF.

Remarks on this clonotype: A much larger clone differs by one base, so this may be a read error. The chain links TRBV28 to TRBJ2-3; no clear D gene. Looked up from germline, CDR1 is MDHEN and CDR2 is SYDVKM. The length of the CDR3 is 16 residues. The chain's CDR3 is CASSFRSSDSKDTQYF. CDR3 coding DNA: TGTGCCAGCAGCTTCAGGTCTTCGGATAGCAAAGATACGCAGTATTTT.

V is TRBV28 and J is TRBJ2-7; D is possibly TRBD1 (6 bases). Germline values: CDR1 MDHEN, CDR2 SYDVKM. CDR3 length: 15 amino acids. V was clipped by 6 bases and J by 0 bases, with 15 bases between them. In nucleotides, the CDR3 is TGTGCCAGCAGGGAGACAGGCGTGGCCTCCTACGAGCAGTACGTC. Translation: CASRETGVASYEQYV.

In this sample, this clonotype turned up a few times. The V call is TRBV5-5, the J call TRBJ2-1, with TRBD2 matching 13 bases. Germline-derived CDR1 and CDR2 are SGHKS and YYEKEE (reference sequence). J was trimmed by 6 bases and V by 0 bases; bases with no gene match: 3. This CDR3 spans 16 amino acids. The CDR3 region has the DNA TGTGCCAGCAGCTTGGAACTAGCGGGGGGGCTCAATGAGCAGTTCTTC. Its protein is CASSLELAGGLNEQFF.

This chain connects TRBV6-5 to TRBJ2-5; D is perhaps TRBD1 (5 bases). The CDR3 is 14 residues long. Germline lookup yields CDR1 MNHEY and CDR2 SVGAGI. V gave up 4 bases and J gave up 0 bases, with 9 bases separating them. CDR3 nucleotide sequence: TGTGCCAGCAGTTCCACAGGCGACCAAGAGACCCAGTACTTC. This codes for CASSSTGDQETQYF.

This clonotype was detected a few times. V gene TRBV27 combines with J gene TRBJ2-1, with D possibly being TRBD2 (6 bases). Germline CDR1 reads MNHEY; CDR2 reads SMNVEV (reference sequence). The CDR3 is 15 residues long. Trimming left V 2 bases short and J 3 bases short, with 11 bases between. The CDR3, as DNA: TGTGCCAGCAGTTTAGGGGACGGGGGCTACAATGAGCAGTTCTTC. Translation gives CASSLGDGGYNEQFF.

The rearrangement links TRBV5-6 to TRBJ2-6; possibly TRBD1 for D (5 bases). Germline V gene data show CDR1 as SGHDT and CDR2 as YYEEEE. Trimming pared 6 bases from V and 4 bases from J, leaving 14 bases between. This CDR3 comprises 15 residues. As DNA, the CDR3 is TGTGCCAGCACCATTGTGGGGCCAGGGGCCAACGTCCTGACTTTC. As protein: CASTIVGPGANVLTF.

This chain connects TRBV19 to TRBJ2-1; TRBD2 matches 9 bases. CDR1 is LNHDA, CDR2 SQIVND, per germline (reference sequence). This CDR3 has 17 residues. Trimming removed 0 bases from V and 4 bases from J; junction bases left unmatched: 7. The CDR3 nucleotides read TGTGCCAGTAGTATAGAGGAGCGGGGGGCGTTGTACAATGAGCAGTTCTTC. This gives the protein CASSIEERGALYNEQFF.

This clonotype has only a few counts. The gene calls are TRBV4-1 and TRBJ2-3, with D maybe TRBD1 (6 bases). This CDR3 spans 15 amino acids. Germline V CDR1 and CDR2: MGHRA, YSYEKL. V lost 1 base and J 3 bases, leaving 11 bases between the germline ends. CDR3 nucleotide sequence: TGCGCCAGCAGCCAAGTTGGACAGCCTACAGATACGCAGTATTTT. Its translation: CASSQVGQPTDTQYF.

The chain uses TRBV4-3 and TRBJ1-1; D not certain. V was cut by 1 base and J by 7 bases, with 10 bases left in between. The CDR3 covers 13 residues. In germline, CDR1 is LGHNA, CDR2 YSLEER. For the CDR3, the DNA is TGCGCCAGCAGCCAAGGGAAGAAAGGTGAAGCTTTCTTT. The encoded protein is CASSQGKKGEAFF.

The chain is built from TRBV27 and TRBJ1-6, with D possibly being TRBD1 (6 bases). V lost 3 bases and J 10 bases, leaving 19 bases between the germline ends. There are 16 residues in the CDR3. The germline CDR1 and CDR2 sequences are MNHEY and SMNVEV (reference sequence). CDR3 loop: CASSFSGALAGSPLHF. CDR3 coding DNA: TGTGCCAGCAGTTTCTCAGGGGCGCTCGCTGGATCACCCCTCCACTTT.

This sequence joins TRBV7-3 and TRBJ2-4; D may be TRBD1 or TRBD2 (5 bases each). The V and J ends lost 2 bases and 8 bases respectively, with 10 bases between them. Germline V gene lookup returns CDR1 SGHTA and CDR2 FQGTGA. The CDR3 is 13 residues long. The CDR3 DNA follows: TGTGCCAGCAGCTTAGGGGCGAGGGACATTCAGTACTTC. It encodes CASSLGARDIQYF.

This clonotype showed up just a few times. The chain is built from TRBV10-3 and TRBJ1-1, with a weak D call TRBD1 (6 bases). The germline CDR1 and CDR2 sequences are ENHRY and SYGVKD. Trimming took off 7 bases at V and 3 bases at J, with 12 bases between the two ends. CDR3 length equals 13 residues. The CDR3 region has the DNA TGTGCCATCATCGGATCAGGGGACACTGAAGCTTTCTTT. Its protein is CAIIGSGDTEAFF.

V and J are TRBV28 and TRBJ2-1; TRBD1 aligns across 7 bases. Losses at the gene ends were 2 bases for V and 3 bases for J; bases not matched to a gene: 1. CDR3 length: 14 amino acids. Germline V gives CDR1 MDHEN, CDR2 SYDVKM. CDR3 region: CASSLDRVYNEQFF. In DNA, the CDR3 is TGTGCCAGCAGTTTAGACAGGGTCTACAATGAGCAGTTCTTC.

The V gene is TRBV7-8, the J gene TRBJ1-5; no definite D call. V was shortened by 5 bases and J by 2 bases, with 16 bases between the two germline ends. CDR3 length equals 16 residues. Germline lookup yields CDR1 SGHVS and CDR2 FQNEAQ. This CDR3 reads CASSLVGYLGNQPQHF. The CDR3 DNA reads TGTGCCAGCAGCCTCGTAGGTTACCTGGGCAATCAGCCCCAGCATTTT.

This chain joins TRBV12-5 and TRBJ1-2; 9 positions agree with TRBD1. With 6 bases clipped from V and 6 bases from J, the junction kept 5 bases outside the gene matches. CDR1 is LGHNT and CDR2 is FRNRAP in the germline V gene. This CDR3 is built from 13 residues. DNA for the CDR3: TGTGCTAGTGGCCCGGACAGGGGAAATGGCTACACCTTC. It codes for CASGPDRGNGYTF.

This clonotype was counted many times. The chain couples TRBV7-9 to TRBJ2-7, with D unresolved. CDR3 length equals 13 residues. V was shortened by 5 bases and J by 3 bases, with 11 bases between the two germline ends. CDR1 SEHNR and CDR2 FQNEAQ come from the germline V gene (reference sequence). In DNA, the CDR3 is TGTGCCAGCAGCCTCGGATCGATCTACGAGCAGTACTTC. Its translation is CASSLGSIYEQYF. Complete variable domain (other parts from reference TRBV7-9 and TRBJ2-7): DTGVSQNPRHKITKRGQNVTFRCDPISEHNRLYWYRQTLGQGPEFLTYFQNEAQLEKSRLLSDRFSAERPKGSFSTLEIQRTEQGDSAMYLCASSLGSIYEQYFGPGTRLTVT.

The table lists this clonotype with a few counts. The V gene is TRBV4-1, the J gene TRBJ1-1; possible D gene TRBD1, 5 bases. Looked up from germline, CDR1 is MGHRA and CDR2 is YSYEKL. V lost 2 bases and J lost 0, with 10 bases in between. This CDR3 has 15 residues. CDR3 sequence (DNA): TGCGCCAGCAGCCAACCGGACAACATGAACACTGAAGCTTTCTTT. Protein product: CASSQPDNMNTEAFF.

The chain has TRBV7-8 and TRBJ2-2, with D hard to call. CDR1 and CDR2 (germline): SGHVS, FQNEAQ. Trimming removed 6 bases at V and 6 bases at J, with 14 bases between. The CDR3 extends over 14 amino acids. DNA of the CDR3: TGTGCCAGCAGTTTCTCGGGCCCATCCGGGGAGCTGTTTTTT. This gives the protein CASSFSGPSGELFF.

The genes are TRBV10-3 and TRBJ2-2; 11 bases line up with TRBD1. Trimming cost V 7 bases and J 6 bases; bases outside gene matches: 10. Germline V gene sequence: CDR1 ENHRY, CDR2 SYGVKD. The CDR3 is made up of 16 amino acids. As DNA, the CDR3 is TGTGCCATCACCCGAGAGGACAGGGGGCTGGCCGGGGAGCTGTTTTTT. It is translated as CAITREDRGLAGELFF.

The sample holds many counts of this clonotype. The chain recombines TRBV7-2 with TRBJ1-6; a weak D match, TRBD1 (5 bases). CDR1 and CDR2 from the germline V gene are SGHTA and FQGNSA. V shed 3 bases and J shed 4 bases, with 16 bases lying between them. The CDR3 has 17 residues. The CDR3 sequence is CASSLEGLVLYNSPLHF. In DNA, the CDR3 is TGTGCCAGCAGCTTGGAGGGGCTGGTTTTATATAATTCACCCCTCCACTTT.

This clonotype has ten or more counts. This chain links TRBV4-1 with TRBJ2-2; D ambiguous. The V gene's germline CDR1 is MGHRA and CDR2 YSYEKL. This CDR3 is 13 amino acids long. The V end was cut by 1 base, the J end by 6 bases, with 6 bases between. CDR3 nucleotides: TGCGCCAGCAGCCAAGGAGGCCCCGGGGAGCTGTTTTTT. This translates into CASSQGGPGELFF.

The CDR3, as DNA: TGTGCCAGCAGCCAAGTAGGGTTTCTGACCCTCCACTTT. It yields the protein CASSQVGFLTLHF. The rearrangement joins TRBV14 to TRBJ1-6, with unresolved D. CDR1 SGHDN and CDR2 FVKESK come from the germline V gene. This CDR3 region has 13 residues. The V end was cut by 1 base, the J end by 14 bases, with 12 bases between.

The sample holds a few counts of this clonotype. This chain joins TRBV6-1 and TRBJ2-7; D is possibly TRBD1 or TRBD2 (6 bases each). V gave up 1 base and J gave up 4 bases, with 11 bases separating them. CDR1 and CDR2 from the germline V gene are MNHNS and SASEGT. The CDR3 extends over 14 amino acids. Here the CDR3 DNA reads TGTGCCAGCAGTGAAGTGGGGGGCGGGTACGAGCAGTACTTC. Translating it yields CASSEVGGGYEQYF.

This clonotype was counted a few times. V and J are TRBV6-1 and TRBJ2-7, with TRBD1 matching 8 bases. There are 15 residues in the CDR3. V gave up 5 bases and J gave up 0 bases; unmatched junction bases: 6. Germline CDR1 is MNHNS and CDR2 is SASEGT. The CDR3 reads CASSHPGQASYEQYF. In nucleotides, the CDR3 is TGTGCCAGCAGTCACCCGGGACAGGCCTCCTACGAGCAGTACTTC.

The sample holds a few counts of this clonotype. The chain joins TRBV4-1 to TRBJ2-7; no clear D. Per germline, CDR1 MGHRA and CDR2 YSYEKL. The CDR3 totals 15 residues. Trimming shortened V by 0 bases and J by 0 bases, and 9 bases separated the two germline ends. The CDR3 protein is CASSQDSEGSYEQYF. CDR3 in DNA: TGCGCCAGCAGCCAAGATAGTGAAGGCTCCTACGAGCAGTACTTC.